This T cell receptor beta chain was identified during a study of blood T cell repertoires in COVID-19 (dated by TCRdb to the early 2020s). With regard to the full study: Samples covering the acute and convalescent phases of COVID-19 were provided by collaborators in the United States, Italy and Spain. The prospective study material was composed of cDNA or gDNA derived from T cells, B-cell-depleted T cells, or PBMCs. The dataset comprised deeply sampled blood TCRbeta repertoires from subjects exposed to, actively infected with, or recovered from COVID-19. The repertoires were made available in a free public database intended to serve as a resource for research on the immune response to SARS-CoV-2. Samples were obtained from the ongoing ImmuneRACE study (first 160 participants) and from approximately 1,200 subjects provided by 6 global collaborators. The sample metadata nearly always contained a de-identified subject ID, COVID-19 status, age in years and sex. Where HLA class I and class II types were available, the types were taken from metadata supplied by the sample provider, not from assay-based typing. The paper as a whole reports these results and caveats: The quantity of clinical and demographic metadata differed by source and by participant and was supplied without curation.

Turning to this clone: Its specific antigen is unknown. Nothing much larger sits one base from this clone, and base qualities are not available.

TCRbeta CDR3 regions were amplified from genomic DNA using the immunoSEQ Assay, a bias-controlled multiplex PCR. The paper's data handling went like this. Nucleated cell counts per sample were estimated from amplification of reference gene primers within the assay. Sequence reads were collapsed and filtered to measure the absolute abundance of every unique TCRbeta CDR3 rearrangement. Productive Simpson clonality was computed per sample as the square root of Simpson's diversity index over productive rearrangements. Sourced from immuneACCESS, this table was stored by TCRdb with only in-frame sequences that have V and J called. A share of the clones is absent; for the studies checked, an unresolved V gene accounts for under half, and the remainder has no known explanation. From that table come the V and J calls and clone size; the DNA was used to work out D and trimming. This sample lists approximately 61,000 clones; about 91% were detected once. The ten largest clones take up about a fifth of the sample.

Each collaborating institution followed its own protocols to collect whole blood in K2EDTA tubes. For TCRbeta analysis, collaborator samples were shipped as frozen whole blood, as isolated PBMCs, or as DNA extracted from either sample type. The CDR3 spans 15 residues, from the cysteine through the phenylalanine. Only the CDR3 part of the read is kept: 45 bases, read in frame from the first base. The germline V gene yields SGHTA for CDR1 and FQGNSA for CDR2. Cut back by 0 bases and 4 bases, the V and J ends lie 10 bases apart. This TCR was recovered from a woman older than 75 with active COVID-19. The sequence links TRBV7-2 to TRBJ1-5, and possibly TRBD1, on 6 matching bases. The specimen sequenced was peripheral blood. The CDR3 corresponds to CASSLAGQINQPQHF. The DNA sequence follows: TGTGCCAGCAGCTTAGCCGGACAGATAAATCAGCCCCAGCATTTT.